The entry below describes one T cell receptor beta chain. Its antigen is unknown. The sample comes from a study of OX40 agonist ivuxolimab in advanced cancers. Libraries were prepared by immunoSEQ multiplex PCR; TCRdb keeps only in-frame clonotypes and omits some of them. This sample has 40,000 to 60,000 clones, with around 85% found just once. Trimming removed 6 bases from V and 6 bases from J; junction bases left unmatched: 10. CDR3 length equals 15 residues. Germline V lookup: CDR1 MDHEN, CDR2 SYDVKM. Study-level results: In a subset of nonresponders, normalized T-cell clonal expansion was also low.

Systemic immunosuppression or a history of autoimmune disease excluded patients. This sequence originates from an adult with an advanced solid tumor such as melanoma, head and neck, liver or kidney cancer. The V gene is TRBV28, the J gene TRBJ1-5; TRBD1 matches 8 bases. The input for sequencing was CD4+ or CD8+ T cells sorted from blood, taken in a trial of the OX40 agonist ivuxolimab. The CDR3 reads CASSSDRAHGQPQHF. CDR3 nucleotides: TGTGCCAGCAGCTCGGACAGGGCCCACGGTCAGCCCCAGCATTTT.